A selection of T cell receptor beta chains follows, all from one sample in a study of T cell clones after liver transplantation. Assay used: immunoSEQ multiplex PCR; TCRdb lists only in-frame clones, some missing. The sample lists about 76,000 clones; roughly 83% were seen once. The sequencing used CD4+ T cells from blood, collected at the 22-month timepoint. The receptors were gathered from a human patient who received a liver transplant. Some of the T cells may derive from the graft donor. CDR3s include the opening cysteine and the closing phenylalanine or tryptophan. D genes are given only for firm matches. Clone size appears in some rows only: once, few, many, or a class for an expanded clone.

>NA|TRBJ1-2|TRBD1|TRBV25-1
CASIHTPGGDTMFDYTF
TGTGCCAGCATTCACACGCCAGGGGGGGATACTATGTTTGACTACACCTTC
>NA|TRBJ2-3|TRBD2|TRBV5-6
CASSHSGLARTDTQYF
TGTGCCAGCAGCCACTCCGGACTAGCCCGCACAGATACGCAGTATTTT
>NA|TRBJ1-2|NA|TRBV19
CASSIRDGVYGYTF
TGTGCCAGTAGTATCAGGGACGGAGTCTATGGCTACACCTTC
>NA|TRBJ2-1|TRBD1|TRBV18
CASSPVDRAYNEQFF
TGTGCCAGCTCACCAGTGGACAGGGCCTACAATGAGCAGTTCTTC
>NA|TRBJ2-1|NA|TRBV2
CASTILRDKKFF
TGTGCCAGCACCATACTGCGGGACAAGAAGTTCTTC
>NA|TRBJ2-3|NA|TRBV7-9
CASSLGLSTDTQYF
TGTGCCAGCAGCTTGGGGTTGAGCACAGATACGCAGTATTTT
>few|TRBJ1-6|NA|TRBV27
CASSLKGIYSPLHF
TGTGCCAGCAGTCTGAAGGGAATCTATTCACCCCTCCACTTT
>NA|TRBJ1-5|NA|TRBV15
CATSRGRGVREPQHF
TGTGCCACCAGCAGAGGTAGGGGGGTTAGGGAGCCCCAGCATTTT
>NA|TRBJ1-1|NA|TRBV14
CASSLGGRTEAFF
TGTGCCAGCAGCCTGGGGGGAAGGACTGAAGCTTTCTTT
>NA|TRBJ2-5|TRBD1|TRBV27
CASSPTFWGQGARETQYF
TGTGCCAGCAGTCCTACATTCTGGGGACAGGGGGCGAGGGAGACCCAGTACTTC
>NA|TRBJ2-2|NA|TRBV30
CAWSDSSPGELFF
TGTGCCTGGAGTGACTCTTCTCCGGGGGAGCTGTTTTTT
>NA|TRBJ2-1|NA|TRBV9
CASSLLAGAEQFF
TGTGCCAGCAGCCTTTTGGCGGGGGCGGAGCAGTTCTTC
>NA|TRBJ1-2|NA|TRBV19
CASSIGGPNYGYTF
TGTGCCAGTAGTATTGGCGGCCCCAACTATGGCTACACCTTC
>NA|TRBJ2-1|TRBD2|TRBV10-3
CAISETSGRAIPGNEQFF
TGTGCCATCAGTGAGACTAGCGGGAGGGCCATACCAGGCAATGAGCAGTTCTTC
>NA|TRBJ2-7|TRBD1|TRBV28
CASSDRGYEQYF
TGTGCCAGCAGTGACAGGGGATACGAGCAGTACTTC
>NA|TRBJ2-3|TRBD2|TRBV6-1
CASSEFPGGGTDTQYF
TGTGCCAGCAGTGAATTTCCGGGAGGGGGGACAGATACGCAGTATTTT
>NA|TRBJ2-6|NA|TRBV27
CASTPRVGNGANVLTF
TGTGCCAGCACCCCTCGGGTGGGGAATGGGGCCAACGTCCTGACTTTC
>few|TRBJ1-3|NA|TRBV10-1
CASSESRSSGNTIYF
TGCGCCAGCAGTGAGTCCCGGAGCTCTGGAAACACCATATATTTT
>NA|TRBJ2-3|TRBD1|TRBV14
CASSVGQAFTDTQYF
TGTGCCAGCAGCGTTGGACAGGCCTTCACAGATACGCAGTATTTT
>few|TRBJ1-5|NA|TRBV30
CAWSVARNQPQHF
TGTGCCTGGAGTGTAGCCCGAAATCAGCCCCAGCATTTT
>NA|TRBJ2-5|TRBD2|TRBV5-6
CASSLAGGGRRETQYF
TGTGCCAGCAGCTTGGCCGGGGGGGGCCGGAGAGAGACCCAGTACTTC
>NA|TRBJ2-2|TRBD1|TRBV15
CATSRDLRQGVTGELFF
TGTGCCACCAGCAGAGATCTTAGACAGGGGGTTACCGGGGAGCTGTTTTTT
>NA|TRBJ1-6|TRBD1|TRBV18
CASSPGQGHSPLHF
TGTGCCAGCTCACCGGGACAGGGACATTCACCCCTCCACTTT
>NA|TRBJ2-3|NA|TRBV13
CASSSLRDSITDTQYF
TGTGCCAGCAGCTCCCTCCGGGACTCGATCACAGATACGCAGTATTTT
>once|TRBJ1-4|NA|TRBV4-1
CASSQDPGRKELFF
TGCGCCAGCAGCCAAGACCCGGGACGGAAGGAACTGTTTTTT
>NA|TRBJ1-5|TRBD1|TRBV6-1
CASSRGQGSNQPQHF
TGTGCCAGCAGCCGGGGACAGGGGAGCAATCAGCCCCAGCATTTT
>NA|TRBJ1-1|NA|TRBV5-1
CASSWGGEAFF
TGCGCCAGCAGCTGGGGGGGAGAAGCTTTCTTT
>once|TRBJ1-2|TRBD1|TRBV6-5
CASSLTGANYGYTF
TGTGCCAGCAGCCTTACAGGGGCTAACTATGGCTACACCTTC
>NA|TRBJ2-7|TRBD2|TRBV5-1
CASSAGLAVDEQYF
TGCGCCAGCAGCGCGGGACTAGCGGTCGACGAGCAGTACTTC
>once|TRBJ1-2|TRBD1|TRBV6-5
CASSYDSRGYGYTF
TGTGCCAGCAGTTACGACAGCAGGGGGTATGGCTACACCTTC
>NA|TRBJ2-1|TRBD1|TRBV30
CAWTQGNEQFF
TGTGCCTGGACACAGGGGAATGAGCAGTTCTTC
>NA|TRBJ2-4|TRBD2|TRBV4-3
CASSRHHAGGPSNIQYF
TGCGCCAGCAGCCGACACCACGCGGGGGGGCCGTCAAACATTCAGTACTTC
>once|TRBJ2-3|NA|TRBV30
CAWSRGTPCTDTQYF
TGTGCCTGGAGTCGGGGGACTCCATGCACAGATACGCAGTATTTT
>NA|TRBJ1-4|NA|TRBV6-5
CASGNNEKLFF
TGTGCCAGCGGGAATAACGAAAAACTGTTTTTT
>NA|TRBJ2-1|NA|TRBV9
CASSVDRASEYNEQFF
TGTGCCAGCAGCGTAGATAGGGCTAGCGAGTACAATGAGCAGTTCTTC
>NA|TRBJ2-2|NA|TRBV4-3
CASSHSNGQGGTGELFF
TGCGCCAGCAGCCATTCCAATGGCCAGGGAGGCACCGGGGAGCTGTTTTTT
>NA|TRBJ1-5|NA|TRBV6-6
CASSRGESPQHF
TGTGCCAGCAGCCGGGGGGAATCGCCCCAGCATTTT
>NA|TRBJ2-7|TRBD2|TRBV28
CASSLHLADPYEQYF
TGTGCCAGCAGTTTACACCTAGCGGACCCCTACGAGCAGTACTTC
>once|TRBJ1-2|NA|TRBV14
CASSQNRNGYTF
TGTGCCAGCAGCCAGAACAGGAATGGCTACACCTTC
>NA|TRBJ1-1|NA|TRBV19
CASRKGGGEAFF
TGTGCCAGTAGGAAAGGGGGGGGAGAAGCTTTCTTT
>NA|TRBJ1-5|NA|TRBV15
CATSRAAGMNQPQHF
TGTGCCACCAGCAGAGCCGCCGGTATGAATCAGCCCCAGCATTTT